This T cell receptor beta chain originates from a study of T cells in Graves' hyperthyroidism and ophthalmopathy (dated by TCRdb to about 2019). Study-level background: Peripheral blood samples were taken at initial diagnosis, before any treatment was given. To identify distinguishing TCR V-J signatures, a discovery cohort of around 100 patients was used, comprising some 45 with Graves' ophthalmopathy and approximately 58 with stable Graves' hyperthyroidism. An independent validation cohort of fewer than 20 hyperthyroidism patients and about 15 patients who later progressed to ophthalmopathy tested prospective prediction of ophthalmopathy. The 95 to 100 discovery patients were randomly divided into training and test sets at a 7:3 ratio. In about six Graves' hyperthyroidism patients, the study also compared T-cell repertoires from thyroid tissue with T-cell repertoires from blood. After sampling, hyperthyroidism patients received methimazole starting at 30 mg daily, and ophthalmopathy patients received high-dose intravenous methylprednisolone. According to the paper, TCR Vbeta CDR3 sequencing was carried out on some 140 peripheral blood samples, which came from about 45 ophthalmopathy, roughly 75 hyperthyroidism and some 17 progressor patients. Study-level results and caveats: No statistical method was used to set the sample size in advance, and investigators knew the group allocation. Most expanded thyroid clonotypes (frequency above 0.001) were also detected in blood, suggesting blood repertoires may reflect thyroid immune responses. During validation, the model predicted progression to ophthalmopathy a median of approximately 6 months ahead of onset, with roughly 65% sensitivity and 72.22% specificity. In cross-validation, a model built on a 13 V-J signature told ophthalmopathy apart from stable hyperthyroidism with 85% to 90% sensitivity and roughly 82% specificity, and in testing the same model reached 80%/75%.

The TCR beta CDR3 regions were amplified from the RNA transcripts. A first-round RT-PCR of the TCR CDR3 used the HTBI primer set with the Qiagen OneStep RT-PCR kit. Libraries were constructed in a second round of multiplex PCR, after which size selection and purification were carried out. Paired-end sequencing of the libraries was performed with 100 bp reads on an Illumina HiSeq2000. In the paper's pipeline: SOAPnuke was used to process the raw data, removing reads that contained adapters or uncalled bases, had a mean Phred below 15, or lacked an exact match to the constant primer or identifier. COPE v1.2.5 was used to merge high-quality paired reads, and clonotypes were defined as unique nucleotide sequences. MiTCR v1.1 was used to align clonotypes to the IMGT TRBV, TRBD and TRBJ reference segments. The analysis was restricted to V-J combinations with a frequency above 0.0001, which together covered 99.2% of the repertoires. The TCS score was defined as the ratio of F50 (clonal expansion) to E x V (chaos), calculated using BLOSUM62-based TCRdist between CDR3 peptides within each V-J. Welch's t-statistics and random forest reduced some 510 V-J features to about 13, which were used in a naive Bayes classifier (R e1071). The public reads were reprocessed in TCRdb via fastp at Q25 and MiXCR, keeping in-frame beta chains. Each CDR3 protein gets just one entry, which takes the most common genes and DNA from the rows behind it. The V and J calls reflect TCRdb's pipeline rather than the authors' work. This sample holds under 350,000 distinct CDR3 sequences; over 15% were observed only once. The ten largest clones capture about 51% of the sample.

With respect to this clonotype: This receptor's antigen is unknown. Per-base quality was not reported, and no clone a single base away is much larger than it.

The CDR1 and CDR2 encoded by the germline V gene are KGHSH and LQKENI. Its CDR3 holds 15 amino acids, cysteine through phenylalanine. The entry retains the CDR3 DNA only, 45 bases that are in frame from base 1. V is trimmed back by 2 bases and J by 10 bases, and the junction contains 13 bases that no gene match accounts for. Moderately to severely active disease, a Clinical Activity Score of at least 3, a NOSPECS grade of at least 4, and a duration under 3 months were present in ophthalmopathy patients. Any patient with an uncontrolled infection, another autoimmune disease, pregnancy or lactation was excluded. Clinical symptoms, serum thyroxine and TRAb, thyroid ultrasound, and orbital computed tomography formed the basis for the diagnoses. PBMCs were isolated from 8 to 10 ml of fresh peripheral blood by Ficoll-Paque density gradient centrifugation. Total RNA was extracted using Trizol reagent, and RNA quality was assessed on an Agilent 2100 Bioanalyzer.

The origin of this receptor is a woman aged 55-70 years with Graves' ophthalmopathy. The specimen was blood. The chain is assembled from TRBV18 and TRBJ1-1, and 7 junctional nucleotides match TRBD1. The CDR3 region reads CASSPDRTGLWGAFF. The sequence in DNA is TGTGCCAGCTCACCAGATCGGACAGGCCTATGGGGAGCTTTCTTT.